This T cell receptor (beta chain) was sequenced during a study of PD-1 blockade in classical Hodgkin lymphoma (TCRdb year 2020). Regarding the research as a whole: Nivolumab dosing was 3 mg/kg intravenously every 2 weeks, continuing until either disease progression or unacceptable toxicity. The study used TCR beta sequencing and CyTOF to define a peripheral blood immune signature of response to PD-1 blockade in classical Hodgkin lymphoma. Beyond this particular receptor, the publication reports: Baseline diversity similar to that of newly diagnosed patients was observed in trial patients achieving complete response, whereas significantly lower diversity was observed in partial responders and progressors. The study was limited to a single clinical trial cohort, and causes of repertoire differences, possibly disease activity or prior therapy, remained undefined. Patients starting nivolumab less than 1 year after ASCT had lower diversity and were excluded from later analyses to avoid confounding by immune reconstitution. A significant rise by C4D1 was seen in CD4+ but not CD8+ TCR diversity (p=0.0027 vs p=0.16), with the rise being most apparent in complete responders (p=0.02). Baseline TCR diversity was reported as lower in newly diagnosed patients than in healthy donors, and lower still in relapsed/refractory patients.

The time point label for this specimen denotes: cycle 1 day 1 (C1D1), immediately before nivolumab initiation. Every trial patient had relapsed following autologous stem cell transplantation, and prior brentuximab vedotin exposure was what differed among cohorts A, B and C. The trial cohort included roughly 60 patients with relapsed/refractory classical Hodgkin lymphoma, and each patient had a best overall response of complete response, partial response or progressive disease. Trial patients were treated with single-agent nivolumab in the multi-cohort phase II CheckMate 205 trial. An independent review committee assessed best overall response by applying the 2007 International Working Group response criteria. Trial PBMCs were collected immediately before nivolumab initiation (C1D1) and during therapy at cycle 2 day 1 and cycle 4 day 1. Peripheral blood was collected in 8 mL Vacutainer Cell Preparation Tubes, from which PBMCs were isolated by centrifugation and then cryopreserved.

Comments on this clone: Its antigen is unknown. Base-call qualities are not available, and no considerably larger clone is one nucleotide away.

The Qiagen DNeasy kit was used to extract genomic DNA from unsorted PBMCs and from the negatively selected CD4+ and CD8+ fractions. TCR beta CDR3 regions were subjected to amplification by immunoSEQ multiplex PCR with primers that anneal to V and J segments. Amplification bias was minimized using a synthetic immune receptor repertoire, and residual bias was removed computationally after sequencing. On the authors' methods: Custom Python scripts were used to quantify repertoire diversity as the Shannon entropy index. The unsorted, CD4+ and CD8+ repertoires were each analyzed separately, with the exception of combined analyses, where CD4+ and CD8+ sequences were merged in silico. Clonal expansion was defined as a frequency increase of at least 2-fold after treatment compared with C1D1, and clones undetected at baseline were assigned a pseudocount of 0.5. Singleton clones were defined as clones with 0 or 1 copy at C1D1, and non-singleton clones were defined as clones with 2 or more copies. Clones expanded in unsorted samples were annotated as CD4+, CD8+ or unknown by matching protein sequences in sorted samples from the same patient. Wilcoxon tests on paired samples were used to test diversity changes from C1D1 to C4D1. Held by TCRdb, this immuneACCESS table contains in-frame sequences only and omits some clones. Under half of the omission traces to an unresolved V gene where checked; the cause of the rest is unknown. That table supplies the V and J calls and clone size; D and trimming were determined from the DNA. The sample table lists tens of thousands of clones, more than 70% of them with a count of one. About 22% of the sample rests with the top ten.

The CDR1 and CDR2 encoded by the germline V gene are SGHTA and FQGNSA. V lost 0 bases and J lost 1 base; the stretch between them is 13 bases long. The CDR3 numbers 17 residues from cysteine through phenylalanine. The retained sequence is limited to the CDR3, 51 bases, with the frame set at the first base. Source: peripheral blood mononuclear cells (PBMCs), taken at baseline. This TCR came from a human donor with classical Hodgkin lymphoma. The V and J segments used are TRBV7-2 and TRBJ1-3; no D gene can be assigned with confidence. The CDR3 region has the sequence CASSLATAVRSGNTIYF. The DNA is TGTGCCAGCAGCTTAGCCACAGCGGTGCGATCTGGAAACACCATATATTTT.